The sequence of this T cell receptor (beta chain) was determined in a study of PD-L1 blockade in urothelial cancer. Regarding time point: pretreatment peripheral blood. Samples spanned pretreatment and treatment, with 1 to 8 time points per patient. CDR3 length: 15 residues. Germline V gives CDR1 KGHSH, CDR2 LQKENI. The V end was cut by 1 base, the J end by 6 bases, with 12 bases between. On this clone: This specimen includes other DNA sequences encoding the same CDR3.

The data were produced by immunoSEQ multiplex PCR, yet TCRdb's version contains in-frame clones alone and is incomplete. The repertoire has under 100,000 clones, around 91% of them found once; the top ten carry around 1.7%. This sequence joins TRBV18 and TRBJ2-2; no definite D call. The origin of this receptor is a man aged 60 to 75 with urothelial cancer. This specimen consisted of PBMCs, obtained around atezolizumab (anti-PD-L1) treatment. The CDR3 reads CASSPLTSGSGELFF. The CDR3 DNA reads as TGTGCCAGCTCACCACTTACATCAGGCTCCGGGGAGCTGTTTTTT.